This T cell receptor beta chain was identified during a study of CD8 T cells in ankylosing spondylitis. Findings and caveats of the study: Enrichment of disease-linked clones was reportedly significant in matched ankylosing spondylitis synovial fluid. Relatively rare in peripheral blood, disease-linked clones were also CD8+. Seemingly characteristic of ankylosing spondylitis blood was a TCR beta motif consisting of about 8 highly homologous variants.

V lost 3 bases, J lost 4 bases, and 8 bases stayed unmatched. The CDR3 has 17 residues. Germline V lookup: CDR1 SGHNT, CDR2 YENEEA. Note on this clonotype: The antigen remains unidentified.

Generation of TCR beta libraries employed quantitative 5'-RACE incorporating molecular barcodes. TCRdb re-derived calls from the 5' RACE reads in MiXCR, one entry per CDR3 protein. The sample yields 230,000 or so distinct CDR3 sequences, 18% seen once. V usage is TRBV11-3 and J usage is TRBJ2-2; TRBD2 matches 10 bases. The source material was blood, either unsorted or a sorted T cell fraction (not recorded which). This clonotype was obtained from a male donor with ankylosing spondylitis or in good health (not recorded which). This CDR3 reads CASSFTSGAAGTGELFF. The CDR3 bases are TGTGCCAGCAGCTTTACTAGCGGGGCGGCGGGCACCGGGGAGCTGTTTTTT. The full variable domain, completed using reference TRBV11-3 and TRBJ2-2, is EAGVVQSPRYKIIEKKQPVAFWCNPISGHNTLYWYLQNLGQGPELLIRYENEEAVDDSQLPKDRFSAERLKGVDSTLKIQPAELGDSAVYLCASSFTSGAAGTGELFFGEGSRLTVL.